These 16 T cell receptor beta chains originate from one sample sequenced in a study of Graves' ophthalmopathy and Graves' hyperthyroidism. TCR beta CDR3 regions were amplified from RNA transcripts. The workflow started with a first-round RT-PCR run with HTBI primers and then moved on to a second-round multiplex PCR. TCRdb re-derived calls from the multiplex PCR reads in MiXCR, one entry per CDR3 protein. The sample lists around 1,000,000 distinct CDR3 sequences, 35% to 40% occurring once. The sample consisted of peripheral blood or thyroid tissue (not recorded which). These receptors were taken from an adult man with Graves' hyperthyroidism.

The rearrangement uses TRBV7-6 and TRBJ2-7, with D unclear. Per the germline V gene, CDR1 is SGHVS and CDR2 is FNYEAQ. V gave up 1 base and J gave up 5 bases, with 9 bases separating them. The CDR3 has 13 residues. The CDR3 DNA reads TGTGCCAGCAGCTTAGGTCTATCTAACGAGCAGTACTTC. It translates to CASSLGLSNEQYF.

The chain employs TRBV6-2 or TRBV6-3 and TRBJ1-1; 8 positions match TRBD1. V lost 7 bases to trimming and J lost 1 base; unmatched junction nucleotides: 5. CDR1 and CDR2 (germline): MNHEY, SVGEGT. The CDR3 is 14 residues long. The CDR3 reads CASKTGGRNTEAFF. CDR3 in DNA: TGTGCCAGCAAAACAGGGGGTCGGAACACTGAAGCTTTCTTT.

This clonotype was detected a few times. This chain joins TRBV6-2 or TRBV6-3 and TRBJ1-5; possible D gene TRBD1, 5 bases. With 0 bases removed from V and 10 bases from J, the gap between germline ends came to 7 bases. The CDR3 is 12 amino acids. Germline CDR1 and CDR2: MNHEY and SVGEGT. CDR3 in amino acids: CASSYSQGPQHF. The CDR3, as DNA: TGTGCCAGCAGTTACTCCCAGGGTCCCCAGCATTTT.

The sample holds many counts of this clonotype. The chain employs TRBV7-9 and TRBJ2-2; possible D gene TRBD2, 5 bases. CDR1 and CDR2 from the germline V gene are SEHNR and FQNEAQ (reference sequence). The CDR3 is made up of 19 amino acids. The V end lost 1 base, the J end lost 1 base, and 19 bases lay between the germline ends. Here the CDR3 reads CASSLGRGAAGKNTGELFF. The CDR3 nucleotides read TGTGCCAGCAGCTTAGGTCGAGGAGCGGCCGGGAAGAACACCGGGGAGCTGTTTTTT.

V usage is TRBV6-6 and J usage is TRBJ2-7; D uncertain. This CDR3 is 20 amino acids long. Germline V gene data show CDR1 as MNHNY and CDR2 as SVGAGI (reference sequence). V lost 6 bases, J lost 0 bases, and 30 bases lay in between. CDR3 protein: CASSSTRLLRTAASSYEQYF. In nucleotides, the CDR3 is TGTGCCAGCAGCTCTACCCGTCTCCTAAGGACCGCGGCAAGCTCCTACGAGCAGTACTTC.

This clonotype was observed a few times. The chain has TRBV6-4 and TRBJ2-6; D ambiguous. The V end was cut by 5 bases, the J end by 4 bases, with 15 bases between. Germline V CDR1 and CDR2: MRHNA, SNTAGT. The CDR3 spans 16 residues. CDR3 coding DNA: TGTGCCAGCAGTAACCGGGCCGCCGACGGGGCCAACGTCCTGACTTTC. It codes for CASSNRAADGANVLTF.

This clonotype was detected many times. The CDR3 DNA follows: TGCAGTGCTAGCGGCGCGGAGGCTTATAATTCACCCCTCCACTTT. Translation gives CSASGAEAYNSPLHF. The chain combines TRBV20-1 with TRBJ1-6; D is unresolved. Trimming removed 3 bases at V and 4 bases at J, with 13 bases between. Germline loops: CDR1 DFQATT, CDR2 SNEGSKA (reference sequence). The CDR3 has 15 amino acids.

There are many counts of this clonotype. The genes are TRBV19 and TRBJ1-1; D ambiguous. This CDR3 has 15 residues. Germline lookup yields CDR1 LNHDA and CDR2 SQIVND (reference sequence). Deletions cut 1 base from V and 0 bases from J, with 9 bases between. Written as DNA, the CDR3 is TGTGCCAGTAGTATAGGTGTGTCCTTGAACACTGAAGCTTTCTTT. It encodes CASSIGVSLNTEAFF.

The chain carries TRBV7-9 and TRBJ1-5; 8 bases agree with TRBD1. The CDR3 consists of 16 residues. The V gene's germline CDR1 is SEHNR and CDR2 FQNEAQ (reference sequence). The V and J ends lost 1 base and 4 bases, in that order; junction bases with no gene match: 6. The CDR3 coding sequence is TGTGCCAGCAGCTTAGGGAGCAGGGGGCGGAATCAGCCCCAGCATTTT. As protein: CASSLGSRGRNQPQHF.

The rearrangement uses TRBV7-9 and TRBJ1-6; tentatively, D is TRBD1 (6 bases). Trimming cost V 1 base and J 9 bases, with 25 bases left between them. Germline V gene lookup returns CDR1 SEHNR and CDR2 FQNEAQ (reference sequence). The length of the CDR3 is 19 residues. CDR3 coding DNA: TGTGCCAGCAGCTTAGAAAGCCCCCGGACGGTCTCCAGGGGTTCACCCCTCCACTTT. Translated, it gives CASSLESPRTVSRGSPLHF.

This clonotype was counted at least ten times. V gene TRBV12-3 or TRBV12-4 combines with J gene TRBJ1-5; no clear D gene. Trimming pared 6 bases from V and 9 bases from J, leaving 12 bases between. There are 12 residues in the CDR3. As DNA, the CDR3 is TGTGCCAGCAGCTCCGGAAGATGGCCCCAGCATTTT. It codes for CASSSGRWPQHF.

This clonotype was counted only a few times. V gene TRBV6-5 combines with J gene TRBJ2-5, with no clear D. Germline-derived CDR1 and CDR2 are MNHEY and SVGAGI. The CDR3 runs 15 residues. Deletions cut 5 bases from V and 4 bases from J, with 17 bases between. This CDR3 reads CASSEIAGEPETQYF. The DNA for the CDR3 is TGTGCCAGCAGTGAGATTGCAGGAGAACCAGAGACCCAGTACTTC.

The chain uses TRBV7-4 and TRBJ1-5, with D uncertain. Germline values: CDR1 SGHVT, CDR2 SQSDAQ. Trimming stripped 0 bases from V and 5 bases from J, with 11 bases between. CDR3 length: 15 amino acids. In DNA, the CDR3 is TGTGCCAGCAGCTTAGCATGGGGAGATTATCAGCCCCAGCATTTT. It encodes CASSLAWGDYQPQHF.

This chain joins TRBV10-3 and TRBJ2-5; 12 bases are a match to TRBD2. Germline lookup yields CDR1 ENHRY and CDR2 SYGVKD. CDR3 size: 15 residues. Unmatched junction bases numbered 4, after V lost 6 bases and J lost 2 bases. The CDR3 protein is CAIRGLAGRQETQYF. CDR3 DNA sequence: TGTGCCATCAGGGGACTAGCGGGCAGACAAGAGACCCAGTACTTC.

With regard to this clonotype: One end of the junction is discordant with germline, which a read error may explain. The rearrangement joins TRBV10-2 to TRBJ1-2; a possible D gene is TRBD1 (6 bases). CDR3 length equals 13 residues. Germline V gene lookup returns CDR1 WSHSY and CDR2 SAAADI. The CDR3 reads CASGEPDSNGYTF. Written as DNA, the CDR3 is TGCGCCAGCGGTGAGCCGGACAGCAATGGCTACACCTTC.

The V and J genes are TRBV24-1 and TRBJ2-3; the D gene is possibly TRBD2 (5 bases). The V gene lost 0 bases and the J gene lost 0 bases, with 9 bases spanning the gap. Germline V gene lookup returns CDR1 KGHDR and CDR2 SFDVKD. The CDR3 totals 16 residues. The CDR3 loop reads CATSDLAGRSTDTQYF. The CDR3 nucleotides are TGTGCCACCAGTGATTTGGCGGGCCGAAGCACAGATACGCAGTATTTT.